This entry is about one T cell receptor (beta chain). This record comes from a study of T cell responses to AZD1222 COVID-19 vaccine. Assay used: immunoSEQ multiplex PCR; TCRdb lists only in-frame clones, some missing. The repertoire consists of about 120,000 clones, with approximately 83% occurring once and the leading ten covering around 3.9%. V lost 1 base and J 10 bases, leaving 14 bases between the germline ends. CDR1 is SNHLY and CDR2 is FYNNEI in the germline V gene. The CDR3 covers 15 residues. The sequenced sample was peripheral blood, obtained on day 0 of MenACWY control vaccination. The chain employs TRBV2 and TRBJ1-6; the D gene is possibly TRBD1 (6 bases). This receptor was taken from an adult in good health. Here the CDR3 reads CASSEVVGAGSPLHF. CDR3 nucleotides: TGTGCCAGCAGTGAAGTGGTGGGGGCGGGATCACCCCTCCACTTT.